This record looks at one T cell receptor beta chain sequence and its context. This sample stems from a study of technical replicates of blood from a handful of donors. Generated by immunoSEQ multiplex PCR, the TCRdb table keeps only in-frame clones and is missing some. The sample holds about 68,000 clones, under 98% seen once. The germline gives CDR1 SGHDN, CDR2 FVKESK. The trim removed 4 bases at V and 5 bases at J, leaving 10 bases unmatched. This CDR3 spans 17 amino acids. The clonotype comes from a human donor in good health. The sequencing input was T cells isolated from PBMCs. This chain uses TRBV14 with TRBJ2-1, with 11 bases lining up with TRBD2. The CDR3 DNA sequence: TGTGCCAGCAGCCGCAGGCAGGGACTAGCGGATAACAATGAGCAGTTCTTC. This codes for CASSRRQGLADNNEQFF.